This TCR beta chain was captured in a study of tumor-infiltrating lymphocytes in oesophageal squamous cell carcinoma. CDR1 is SGHAT and CDR2 is FQNNGV in the germline V gene. The ends lost 2 bases at V and 0 bases at J; junction bases unmatched: 2. CDR3 length: 16 amino acids. TCRdb reanalysed the PCR reads using MiXCR and keeps one entry per CDR3 protein. Seen here are around 18,000 distinct CDR3 sequences, under 45% observed once, and the top ten hold about 30%. The TCR was taken from a male donor with esophageal squamous cell carcinoma. V gene TRBV11-2 combines with J gene TRBJ2-5, with 11 bases matching TRBD2. The specimen was esophageal tumor tissue. As DNA, the CDR3 is TGTGCCAGCAGCTTAAGACTAGCGGGGTACCAAGAGACCCAGTACTTC. It encodes CASSLRLAGYQETQYF.